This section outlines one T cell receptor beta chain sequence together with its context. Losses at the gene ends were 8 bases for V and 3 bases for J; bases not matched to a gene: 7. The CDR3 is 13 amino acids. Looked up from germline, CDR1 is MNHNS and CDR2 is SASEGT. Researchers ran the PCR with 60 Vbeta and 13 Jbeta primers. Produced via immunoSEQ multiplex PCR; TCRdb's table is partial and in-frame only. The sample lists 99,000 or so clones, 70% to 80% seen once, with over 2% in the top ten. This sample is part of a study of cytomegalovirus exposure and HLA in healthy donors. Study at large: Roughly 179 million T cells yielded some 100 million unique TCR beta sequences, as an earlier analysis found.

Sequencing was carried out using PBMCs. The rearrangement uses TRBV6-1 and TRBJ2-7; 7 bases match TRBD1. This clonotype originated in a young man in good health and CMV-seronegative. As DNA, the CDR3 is TGTGCCAGCGGGCAGACAGGGTACTACGAGCAGTACTTC. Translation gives CASGQTGYYEQYF.